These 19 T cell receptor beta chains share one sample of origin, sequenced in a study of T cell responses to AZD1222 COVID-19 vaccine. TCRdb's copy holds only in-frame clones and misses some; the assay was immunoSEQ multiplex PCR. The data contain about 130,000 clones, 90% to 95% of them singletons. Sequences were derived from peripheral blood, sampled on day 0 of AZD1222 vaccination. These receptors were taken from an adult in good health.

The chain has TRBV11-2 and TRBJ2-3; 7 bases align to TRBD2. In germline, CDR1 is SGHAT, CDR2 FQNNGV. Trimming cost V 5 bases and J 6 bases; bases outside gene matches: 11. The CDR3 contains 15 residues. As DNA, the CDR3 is TGTGCCAGCAGCCCCGGGACTAAAAACCCGGATACGCAGTATTTT. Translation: CASSPGTKNPDTQYF.

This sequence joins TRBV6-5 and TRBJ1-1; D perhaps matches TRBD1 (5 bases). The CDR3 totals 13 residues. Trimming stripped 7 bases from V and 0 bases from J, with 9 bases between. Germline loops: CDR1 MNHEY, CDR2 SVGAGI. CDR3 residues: CASTGRMNTEAFF. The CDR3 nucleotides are TGTGCCAGCACGGGACGCATGAACACTGAAGCTTTCTTT.

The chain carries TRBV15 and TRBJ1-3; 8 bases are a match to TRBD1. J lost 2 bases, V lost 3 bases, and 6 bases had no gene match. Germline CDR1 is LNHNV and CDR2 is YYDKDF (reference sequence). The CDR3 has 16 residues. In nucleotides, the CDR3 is TGTGCCACCAGCAGTGGACAGGGAGTCCCTGGAAACACCATATATTTT. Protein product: CATSSGQGVPGNTIYF.

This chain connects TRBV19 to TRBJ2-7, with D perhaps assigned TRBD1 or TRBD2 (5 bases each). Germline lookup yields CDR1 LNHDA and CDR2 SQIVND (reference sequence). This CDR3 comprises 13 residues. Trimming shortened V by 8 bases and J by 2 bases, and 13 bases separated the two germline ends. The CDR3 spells CASDKGTTYEQYF. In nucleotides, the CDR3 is TGTGCCAGTGATAAAGGGACGACCTACGAGCAGTACTTC.

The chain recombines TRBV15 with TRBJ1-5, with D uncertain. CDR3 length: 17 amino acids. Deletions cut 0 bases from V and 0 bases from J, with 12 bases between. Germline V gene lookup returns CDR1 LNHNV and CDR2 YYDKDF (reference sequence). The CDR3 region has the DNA TGTGCCACCAGCAGAGAGTTATCTTTTGATAGCAATCAGCCCCAGCATTTT. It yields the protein CATSRELSFDSNQPQHF.

The CDR3 is CASSPDRNQPQHF. The CDR3 DNA reads as TGTGCCAGCAGCCCGGACAGGAATCAGCCCCAGCATTTT. The J gene is TRBJ1-5, the V gene TRBV5-5; TRBD1 aligns across 7 bases. Unmatched junction bases numbered 2, after V lost 4 bases and J lost 4 bases. Germline assignment: CDR1 SGHKS and CDR2 YYEKEE (reference sequence). This CDR3 has 13 residues.

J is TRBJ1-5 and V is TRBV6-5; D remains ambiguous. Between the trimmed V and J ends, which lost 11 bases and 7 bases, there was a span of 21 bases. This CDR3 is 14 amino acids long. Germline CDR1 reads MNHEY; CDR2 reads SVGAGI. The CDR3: CAAAPAGGKQPQHF. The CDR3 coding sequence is TGTGCCGCCGCCCCTGCAGGAGGTAAGCAGCCCCAGCATTTT.

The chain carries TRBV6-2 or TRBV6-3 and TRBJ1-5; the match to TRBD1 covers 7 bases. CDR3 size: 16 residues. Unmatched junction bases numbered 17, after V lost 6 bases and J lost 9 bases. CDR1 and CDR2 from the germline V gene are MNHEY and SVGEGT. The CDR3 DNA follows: TGTGCCAGCAGCCCCGCCGCAGGGGGAGGGCCGGGGCCCCAGCATTTT. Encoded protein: CASSPAAGGGPGPQHF.

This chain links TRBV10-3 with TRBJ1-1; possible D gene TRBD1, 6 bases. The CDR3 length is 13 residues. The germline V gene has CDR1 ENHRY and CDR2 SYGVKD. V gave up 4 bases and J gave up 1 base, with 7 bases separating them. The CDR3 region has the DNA TGTGCCATCAGTGCGACAGGGAACACTGAAGCTTTCTTT. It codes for CAISATGNTEAFF.

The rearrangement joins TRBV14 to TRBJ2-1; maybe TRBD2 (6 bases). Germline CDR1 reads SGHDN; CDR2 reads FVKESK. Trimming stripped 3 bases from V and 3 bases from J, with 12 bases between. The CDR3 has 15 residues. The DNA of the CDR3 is TGTGCCAGCAGCCAGACTAGAGGATTCTACAATGAGCAGTTCTTC. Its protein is CASSQTRGFYNEQFF.

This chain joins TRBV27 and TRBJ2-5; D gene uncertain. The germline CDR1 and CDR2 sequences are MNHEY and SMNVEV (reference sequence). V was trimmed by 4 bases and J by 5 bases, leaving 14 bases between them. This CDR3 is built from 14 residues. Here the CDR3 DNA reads TGTGCCAGCAGTTCCACCCACGAAGACGAGACCCAGTACTTC. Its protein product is CASSSTHEDETQYF.

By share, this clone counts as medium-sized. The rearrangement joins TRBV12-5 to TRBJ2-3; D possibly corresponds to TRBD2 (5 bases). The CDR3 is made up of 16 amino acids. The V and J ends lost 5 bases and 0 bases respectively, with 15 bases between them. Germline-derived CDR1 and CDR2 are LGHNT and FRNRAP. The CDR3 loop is CASGPLALTSTDTQYF. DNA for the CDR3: TGTGCTAGTGGTCCATTAGCGCTTACGAGCACAGATACGCAGTATTTT.

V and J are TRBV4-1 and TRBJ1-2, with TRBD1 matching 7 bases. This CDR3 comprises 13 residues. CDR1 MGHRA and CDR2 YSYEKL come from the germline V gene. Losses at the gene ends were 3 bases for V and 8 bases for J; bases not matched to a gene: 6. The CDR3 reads CASSHTQGRGYTF. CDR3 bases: TGCGCCAGCAGCCATACACAGGGGCGCGGCTACACCTTC.

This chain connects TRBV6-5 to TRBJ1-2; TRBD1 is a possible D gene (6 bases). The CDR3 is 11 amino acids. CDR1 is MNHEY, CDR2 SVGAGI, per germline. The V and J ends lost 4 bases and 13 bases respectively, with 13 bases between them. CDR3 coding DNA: TGTGCCAGCAGTTGGGCCGGGACATCCACCTTC. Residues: CASSWAGTSTF.

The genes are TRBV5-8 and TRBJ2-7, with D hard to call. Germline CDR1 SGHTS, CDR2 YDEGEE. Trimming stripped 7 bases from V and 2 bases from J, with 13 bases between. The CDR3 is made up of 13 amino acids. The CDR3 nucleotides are TGTGCCAGCCGTCCCGCGGCTGCCTACGAGCAGTACTTC. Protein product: CASRPAAAYEQYF. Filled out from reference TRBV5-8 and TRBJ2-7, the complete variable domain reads EAGVTQSPTHLIKTRGQQATLRCSPISGHTSVYWYQQALGLGLQFLLWYDEGEERNRGNFPPRFSGRQFPNYSSELNVNALELEDSALYLCASRPAAAYEQYFGPGTRLTVT.

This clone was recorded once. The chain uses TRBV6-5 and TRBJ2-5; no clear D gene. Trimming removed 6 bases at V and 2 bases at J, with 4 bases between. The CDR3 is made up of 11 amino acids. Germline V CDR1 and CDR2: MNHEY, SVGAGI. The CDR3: CASRHQETQYF. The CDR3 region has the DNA TGTGCCAGCAGGCATCAAGAGACCCAGTACTTC.

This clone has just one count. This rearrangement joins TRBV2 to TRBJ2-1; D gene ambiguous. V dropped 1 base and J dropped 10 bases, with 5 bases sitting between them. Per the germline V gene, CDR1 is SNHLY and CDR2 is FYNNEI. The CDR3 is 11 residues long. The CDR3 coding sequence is TGTGCCAGCAGTGAAGTGGTCGAGCAGTTCTTC. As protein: CASSEVVEQFF.

In DNA form, the CDR3 reads TGCGCCAGCAGCCAACAGCGACTAGCGGGAGGGATCGGGGAGCTGTTTTTT. This translates into CASSQQRLAGGIGELFF. V is TRBV4-1 and J is TRBJ2-2; 14 positions match TRBD2. CDR1 and CDR2 from the germline V gene are MGHRA and YSYEKL. The CDR3 runs to 17 residues. With 2 bases clipped from V and 7 bases from J, the junction kept 6 bases outside the gene matches.

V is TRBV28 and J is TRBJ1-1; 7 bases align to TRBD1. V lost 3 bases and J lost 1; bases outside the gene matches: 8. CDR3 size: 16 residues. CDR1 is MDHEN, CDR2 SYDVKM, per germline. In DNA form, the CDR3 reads TGTGCCAGCAGTTTGGGGCGGACAGGAGAGAACACTGAAGCTTTCTTT. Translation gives CASSLGRTGENTEAFF. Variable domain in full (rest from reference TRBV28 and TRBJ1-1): DVKVTQSSRYLVKRTGEKVFLECVQDMDHENMFWYRQDPGLGLRLIYFSYDVKMKEKGDIPEGYSVSREKKERFSLILESASTNQTSMYLCASSLGRTGENTEAFFGQGTRLTVV.